These 21 T cell receptor beta chains were all obtained from the same sample, sequenced in a study of cytomegalovirus exposure and HLA in healthy donors. PCR primers comprised 60 Vbeta and 13 Jbeta primers. Clones were read by immunoSEQ multiplex PCR, and TCRdb kept only the in-frame ones, dropping some. This sample has around 180,000 clones, with about 80% found just once. Sequenced material: PBMCs. The source of these receptors is a man aged 25-40 years in good health and CMV-seropositive.

This chain uses TRBV7-3 with TRBJ2-3; tentative D call: TRBD2 (6 bases). CDR3 length: 18 amino acids. From germline, CDR1 is SGHTA and CDR2 FQGTGA. Trimming took off 1 base at V and 1 base at J, with 18 bases between the two ends. CDR3 DNA: TGTGCCAGCAGCTTAAGGGGAGGCTTGGGAGGAGGCACAGATACGCAGTATTTT. Protein product: CASSLRGGLGGGTDTQYF.

The chain employs TRBV7-9 and TRBJ2-2; 9 nucleotides align to TRBD1. The germline V gene encodes CDR1 SEHNR and CDR2 FQNEAQ (reference sequence). The ends lost 2 bases at V and 5 bases at J; junction bases unmatched: 3. This CDR3 is 15 amino acids long. CDR3 nucleotide sequence: TGTGCCAGCAGCTTACGACAGGGGGGGACCGGGGAGCTGTTTTTT. Its protein is CASSLRQGGTGELFF. The whole variable domain, remainder taken from reference TRBV7-9 and TRBJ2-2, is DTGVSQNPRHKITKRGQNVTFRCDPISEHNRLYWYRQTLGQGPEFLTYFQNEAQLEKSRLLSDRFSAERPKGSFSTLEIQRTEQGDSAMYLCASSLRQGGTGELFFGEGSRLTVL.

The chain employs TRBV19 and TRBJ1-2; 9 bases map to TRBD1. Germline values: CDR1 LNHDA, CDR2 SQIVND (reference sequence). There are 17 residues in the CDR3. The ends lost 4 bases at V and 1 base at J; junction bases unmatched: 10. The CDR3 nucleotides read TGTGCCAGTAGTACTTATCTGGACAGGGGAGATAACTATGGCTACACCTTC. This sequence encodes CASSTYLDRGDNYGYTF.

V is TRBV14 and J is TRBJ2-5; TRBD1 might be the D (5 bases). CDR1 is SGHDN, CDR2 FVKESK, per germline. CDR3 length: 13 residues. Between the trimmed V and J ends, which lost 6 bases and 5 bases, there was a span of 13 bases. The CDR3 protein is CASRRTGVETQYF. CDR3 in DNA: TGTGCCAGCAGGAGAACAGGCGTGGAGACCCAGTACTTC.

The chain employs TRBV12-5 and TRBJ2-3, with TRBD2 matching 16 bases. Germline assignment: CDR1 LGHNT and CDR2 FRNRAP. The CDR3 has 18 amino acids. V lost 4 bases and J lost 0; bases outside the gene matches: 4. CDR3 region: CASGSGLAGGSSTDTQYF. CDR3 coding DNA: TGTGCTAGTGGTTCGGGACTAGCGGGGGGGTCTAGCACAGATACGCAGTATTTT.

The chain carries TRBV5-4 and TRBJ2-3; possibly TRBD2 for D (5 bases). The V end was cut by 4 bases, the J end by 5 bases, with 20 bases between. Germline V gene data show CDR1 as SGHNT and CDR2 as YYREEE (reference sequence). The CDR3 has 16 amino acids. DNA of the CDR3: TGTGCCAGCAGCCCGGCGGGCCCTTCGATCAGAGATACGCAGTATTTT. Protein product: CASSPAGPSIRDTQYF.

This rearrangement joins TRBV30 to TRBJ2-5, with D perhaps matching TRBD2 (5 bases). Germline CDR1 reads GTSNPN; CDR2 reads SVGIG (reference sequence). With 4 bases removed from V and 7 bases from J, the gap between germline ends came to 16 bases. The CDR3 consists of 13 residues. DNA of the CDR3: TGTGCCTGGACCGATATAGAACGGGGGACCCAGTACTTC. Translated: CAWTDIERGTQYF.

This chain joins TRBV18 and TRBJ2-4; D gene uncertain. CDR3 length: 18 residues. The V gene's germline CDR1 is KGHSH and CDR2 LQKENI. V was clipped by 0 bases and J by 0 bases, with 15 bases between them. In nucleotides, the CDR3 is TGTGCCAGCTCACCACCGACGTTCGGGTGGGTAGCCAAAAACATTCAGTACTTC. Protein product: CASSPPTFGWVAKNIQYF.

The rearrangement links TRBV9 to TRBJ2-7; weak D call: TRBD2 (6 bases). Germline loops: CDR1 SGDLS, CDR2 YYNGEE. This CDR3 contains 16 residues. Trimming shortened V by 3 bases and J by 0 bases, and 16 bases separated the two germline ends. The DNA for the CDR3 is TGTGCCAGCAGCGCGGGGGAGTTCACCAGCTCCTACGAGCAGTACTTC. Translating it yields CASSAGEFTSSYEQYF. Using reference TRBV9 and TRBJ2-7 for the parts outside the CDR3, the full variable domain is DSGVTQTPKHLITATGQRVTLRCSPRSGDLSVYWYQQSLDQGLQFLIQYYNGEERAKGNILERFSAQQFPDLHSELNLSSLELGDSALYFCASSAGEFTSSYEQYFGPGTRLTVT.

The chain employs TRBV6-6 and TRBJ2-3; 9 bases are a match to TRBD2. The length of the CDR3 is 15 residues. V shed 5 bases, J shed 4 bases, and the junction held 7 bases outside the gene matches. CDR1 and CDR2 (germline): MNHNY, SVGAGI (reference sequence). This CDR3 is CASSPRTSVPDTQYF. Here the CDR3 DNA reads TGTGCCAGCAGTCCCCGGACTAGCGTCCCAGATACGCAGTATTTT.

V is TRBV4-2 and J is TRBJ2-1; 8 positions agree with TRBD2. This CDR3 has 16 amino acids. CDR1 is LGHNA and CDR2 is YNFKEQ in the germline V gene. V lost 1 base and J lost 6; bases outside the gene matches: 8. The CDR3 sequence is CASSQAGGGRGNEQFF. CDR3 bases: TGTGCCAGCAGCCAAGCCGGCGGGGGGAGAGGCAATGAGCAGTTCTTC.

The chain links TRBV6-5 to TRBJ2-7, with D maybe TRBD2 (5 bases). This CDR3 contains 14 residues. With 7 bases removed from V and 0 bases from J, the gap between germline ends came to 13 bases. CDR1 and CDR2 from the germline V gene are MNHEY and SVGAGI. This CDR3 reads CASNGGPNSYEQYF. CDR3 DNA sequence: TGTGCCAGCAATGGCGGGCCAAACTCCTACGAGCAGTACTTC.

This clone came up a few times. The rearrangement links TRBV19 to TRBJ1-5; possibly TRBD1 for D (5 bases). This CDR3 comprises 14 residues. Trimming pared 2 bases from V and 6 bases from J, leaving 11 bases between. Germline V gives CDR1 LNHDA, CDR2 SQIVND (reference sequence). The chain's CDR3 is CASSIRQGSQPQHF. The CDR3 DNA is TGTGCCAGTAGTATAAGGCAGGGAAGTCAGCCCCAGCATTTT.

The chain couples TRBV28 to TRBJ1-4, with 12 bases identical to TRBD1. There are 17 residues in the CDR3. CDR1 is MDHEN and CDR2 is SYDVKM in the germline V gene. The V and J ends lost 2 bases and 7 bases, in that order; junction bases with no gene match: 8. As DNA, the CDR3 is TGTGCCAGCAGTTTACAGGGACAGGGGGCTTTCGGTGAAAAACTGTTTTTT. Its translation: CASSLQGQGAFGEKLFF.

J is TRBJ1-1 and V is TRBV28; D is uncertain. Looked up from germline, CDR1 is MDHEN and CDR2 is SYDVKM. Trimming left V 2 bases short and J 7 bases short, with 23 bases between. This CDR3 is built from 17 residues. The CDR3 bases are TGTGCCAGCAGTTTAGAGGTGAGTCTGGTTTTGAGTGGTGAAGCTTTCTTT. Translated: CASSLEVSLVLSGEAFF. Based on the CDR3 plus reference TRBV28 and TRBJ1-1, the full variable domain is DVKVTQSSRYLVKRTGEKVFLECVQDMDHENMFWYRQDPGLGLRLIYFSYDVKMKEKGDIPEGYSVSREKKERFSLILESASTNQTSMYLCASSLEVSLVLSGEAFFGQGTRLTVV.

The chain couples TRBV4-3 to TRBJ1-4; TRBD1 might be the D (5 bases). Germline loops: CDR1 LGHNA, CDR2 YSLEER. This CDR3 is 14 amino acids long. Trimming took off 1 base at V and 7 bases at J, with 10 bases between the two ends. The CDR3, as DNA: TGCGCCAGCAGCCAAGCAGGGCTAGGTGAAAAACTGTTTTTT. As protein: CASSQAGLGEKLFF.

The chain employs TRBV6-4 and TRBJ2-3, with 7 positions matching TRBD1. Trimming cost V 5 bases and J 8 bases; bases outside gene matches: 7. The length of the CDR3 is 13 residues. The germline CDR1 and CDR2 sequences are MRHNA and SNTAGT. CDR3 protein: CASSNGQAGTQYF. DNA of the CDR3: TGTGCCAGCAGTAACGGACAGGCTGGTACGCAGTATTTT.

The V gene is TRBV5-1, the J gene TRBJ2-1; 10 nucleotides agree with TRBD2. With 6 bases clipped from V and 7 bases from J, the junction kept 13 bases outside the gene matches. This CDR3 region has 16 residues. Germline V gene lookup returns CDR1 SGHRS and CDR2 YFSETQ. The CDR3 is CASTLFSGRSDNEQFF. Written as DNA, the CDR3 is TGCGCCAGCACCCTTTTTAGCGGGAGGTCCGATAATGAGCAGTTCTTC.

The rearrangement uses TRBV28 and TRBJ1-2, with 11 bases aligning to TRBD1. V was clipped by 7 bases and J by 1 base; unmatched bases: 8. There are 16 residues in the CDR3. Germline V gives CDR1 MDHEN, CDR2 SYDVKM. This CDR3 is CASTGRTGGINYGYTF. CDR3 bases: TGTGCCAGCACCGGAAGGACAGGGGGCATTAACTATGGCTACACCTTC.

V and J are TRBV10-2 and TRBJ2-7; D gene uncertain. The CDR3 has 15 residues. Trimming took off 4 bases at V and 0 bases at J, with 13 bases between the two ends. Germline CDR1 and CDR2: WSHSY and SAAADI. The CDR3 coding sequence is TGCGCCAGCAGTGTTCCCACCTCTAGCTCCTACGAGCAGTACTTC. Protein: CASSVPTSSSYEQYF.

The CDR3 DNA sequence: TGTGCCAGCAGCTTAGAGGGGAAGTACAATGAGCAGTTCTTC. Translated: CASSLEGKYNEQFF. The chain recombines TRBV7-9 with TRBJ2-1; weak D call: TRBD1 (5 bases). Germline CDR1 reads SEHNR; CDR2 reads FQNEAQ (reference sequence). V was clipped by 1 base and J by 4 bases, with 8 bases between them. This CDR3 has 14 amino acids. The variable domain in full, with the rest retrieved from reference TRBV7-9 and TRBJ2-1, is DTGVSQNPRHKITKRGQNVTFRCDPISEHNRLYWYRQTLGQGPEFLTYFQNEAQLEKSRLLSDRFSAERPKGSFSTLEIQRTEQGDSAMYLCASSLEGKYNEQFFGPGTRLTVL.